The T cell receptor (beta chain) under discussion was sequenced for a study of shared clonotypes between healthy human individuals. Study-level results: Four donors held about 4.6% of naive CD4 clonotypes in common. Among the subsets, naive ones generally showed larger estimated richness than memory ones.

On this clone itself: Its target is not known.

Germline CDR1 and CDR2: SGHRS and YFSETQ. J gave up 5 bases and V 3 bases, and 11 bases lay outside the gene matches. This CDR3 spans 16 amino acids. All donors were Caucasian adults living in Nashville, Tennessee. Some clones are missing from TCRdb's copy, which holds only in-frame ones; the method was immunoSEQ multiplex PCR. Altogether over a million clones are present, over 95% being singletons, with the ten largest covering more than 0.9%. This chain uses TRBV5-1 with TRBJ2-7, with 10 positions matching TRBD1. The sample was naive CD4+ T cells sorted from blood. Subset: CD45RA+ positively selected. This sequence originates from a man aged 25-45 years in good health. The CDR3 DNA sequence: TGCGCCAGCAGCTCCGCCGGGACAGGGGTCGGCCACGAGCAGTACTTC. Protein sequence: CASSSAGTGVGHEQYF.